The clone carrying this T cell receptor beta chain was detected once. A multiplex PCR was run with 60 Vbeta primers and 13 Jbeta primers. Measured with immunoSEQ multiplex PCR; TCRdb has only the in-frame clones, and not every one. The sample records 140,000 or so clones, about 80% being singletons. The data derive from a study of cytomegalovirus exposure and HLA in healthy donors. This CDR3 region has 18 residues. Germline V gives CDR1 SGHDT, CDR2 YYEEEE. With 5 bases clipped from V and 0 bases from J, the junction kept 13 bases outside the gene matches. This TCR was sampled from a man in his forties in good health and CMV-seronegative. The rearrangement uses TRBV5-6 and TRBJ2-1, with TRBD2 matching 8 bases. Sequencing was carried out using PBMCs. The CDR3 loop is CASRSGGYAASSYNEQFF. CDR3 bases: TGTGCCAGCAGATCGGGAGGGTATGCGGCAAGCTCCTACAATGAGCAGTTCTTC. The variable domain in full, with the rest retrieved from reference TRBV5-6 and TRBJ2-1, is DAGVTQSPTHLIKTRGQQVTLRCSPKSGHDTVSWYQQALGQGPQFIFQYYEEEERQRGNFPDRFSGHQFPNYSSELNVNALLLGDSALYLCASRSGGYAASSYNEQFFGPGTRLTVL.